A selection of T cell receptor beta chains follows, all from one sample in a study of T cell responses to AZD1222 COVID-19 vaccine. Method: immunoSEQ multiplex PCR; TCRdb's copy keeps in-frame clones and lacks some. This repertoire shows some 30,000 clones, just over 90% found once; its top ten account for 45%. The input for sequencing was peripheral blood, taken on day 0 of AZD1222 vaccination. These TCRs come from an adult in good health. Each CDR3 is given with its conserved first and last residue. Each record gives: J gene, V gene, CDR3 protein.

TRBJ1-1 | TRBV29-1 | CSVESGNTEAFF
TRBJ1-2 | TRBV6-2/TRBV6-3 | CASSYSGSFYGYTF
TRBJ2-5 | TRBV12-5 | CASGLDPTFQGTLLQETQYF
TRBJ2-1 | TRBV20-1 | CSARADNEQFF
TRBJ1-2 | TRBV12-5 | CASGSTPGTAYGYTF
TRBJ1-2 | TRBV19 | CASSISGLSGYTF
TRBJ1-3 | TRBV2 | CASRPPLTGGSGNTIYF
TRBJ1-1 | TRBV5-1 | CASSYSEPRGAVNTEAFF
TRBJ1-1 | TRBV10-1 | CASSESTGTLEAFF
TRBJ1-2 | TRBV19 | CASSIPGSYGYTF
TRBJ1-3 | TRBV19 | CASSMSALSGNTIYF
TRBJ1-2 | TRBV30 | CAWSVFGGDGYTF
TRBJ1-6 | TRBV30 | CAWSIPGSDSPLHF
TRBJ2-1 | TRBV12-5 | CASGPRGGNNEQFF
TRBJ1-6 | TRBV6-5 | CASSYDGGQRNSPLHF
TRBJ2-2 | TRBV29-1 | CSVGTSPGELFF
TRBJ1-4 | TRBV30 | CAWNPRGAGEKLFF
TRBJ1-2 | TRBV5-4 | CASSWDRVLDYGYTF
TRBJ1-2 | TRBV6-5 | CASMGTNYGYTF
TRBJ1-3 | TRBV30 | CAWSEWRSFSGNTIYF
TRBJ1-5 | TRBV20-1 | CSASPSKGNQPQHF
TRBJ1-5 | TRBV5-6 | CASSTGTGGNQPQHF
TRBJ2-7 | TRBV6-5 | CASTGPPGVYEQYF
TRBJ2-5 | TRBV10-2 | CASNTGQETQYF
TRBJ1-5 | TRBV5-1 | CASSKDSGNQPQHF
TRBJ2-7 | TRBV6-5 | CAIAGVNSYEQYF
TRBJ1-4 | TRBV7-2 | CASSPGNLGEKLFF
TRBJ1-2 | TRBV6-1 | CASSEGRGTDGYTF
TRBJ1-2 | TRBV18 | CASSPRTGGRYTF
TRBJ1-2 | TRBV12-3/TRBV12-4 | CASSFRTGFGYTF
TRBJ2-7 | TRBV5-4 | CASGPDRASYEQYF
TRBJ2-1 | TRBV24-1 | CATSDRTASSYNEQFF
TRBJ1-2 | TRBV6-5 | CASGLRGRRTYGYTF